The present entry profiles one TCR beta chain with its context. Its antigen is unidentified. Run at survey level, the immunoSEQ assay was version v3.0. TCRdb's copy holds only in-frame clones and misses some; the assay was immunoSEQ multiplex PCR. The data show 30,000 to 40,000 clones, with 65% to 85% seen just once and around 3.5% held by the top ten. The CDR3 loop spans 13 amino acids. The V and J ends lost 2 bases and 7 bases, in that order; junction bases with no gene match: 5. Per the germline V gene, CDR1 is SGHAT and CDR2 is FQNNGV. This specimen belongs to a study of long-term antiretroviral therapy in people with HIV. General study findings and limits: Diversity measured after ART increased yet remained under transplant donor controls.

The source is a man aged 45-65 years with HIV. This specimen consisted of unsorted PBMCs, obtained 3 years after starting antiretroviral therapy. The chain couples TRBV11-2 to TRBJ2-7, with TRBD2 identical over 7 bases. The CDR3 protein is CASSLTGGREQYF. DNA of the CDR3: TGTGCCAGCAGCTTAACGGGAGGCAGGGAGCAGTACTTC.